This T cell receptor beta chain was recorded in a study of OX40 agonist ivuxolimab in advanced cancers. General observations from the study: Patients who responded partially at 0.1-3.0 mg/kg showed clonal expansion ranking among the lowest. Expanded clones were, on average, more numerous among CD8+ T cells than CD4+.

V shed 6 bases and J 7 bases; nucleotides not matched to a gene: 5. CDR1 and CDR2 (germline): LNHDA, SQIVND (reference sequence). This CDR3 is built from 13 residues. Note on this clone: The target antigen is unknown.

Only in-frame clones appear in the TCRdb table, and some are missing; sequencing was by immunoSEQ multiplex PCR. The profile covers around 62,000 clones, with roughly nine tenths appearing a single time and 0.3% to 0.35% taken by the ten largest. Blood sampling took place at baseline, cycle 4 day 1, and cycle 7 day 1. This chain uses TRBV19 with TRBJ1-5; 8 nucleotides line up with TRBD1. Source: CD4+ or CD8+ T cells sorted from blood, taken in a trial of the OX40 agonist ivuxolimab. The receptor was isolated from an adult with an advanced solid tumor such as melanoma, head and neck, liver or kidney cancer. CDR3 bases: TGTGCCAGTAGCCACAGGGGGGGACAGCCCCAGCATTTT. Translated: CASSHRGGQPQHF.